This T cell receptor (beta chain) was sequenced in a study of T-cell reconstitution after alpha-beta-depleted transplantation in children. As it was prepared, the TCRbeta library received unique molecular identifiers. TCRdb processed the PCR reads anew with MiXCR; each CDR3 protein has one entry. The sample carries hundreds of thousands of distinct CDR3 sequences, roughly an eighth recorded once. This clonotype was counted between two and nine times. V dropped 6 bases and J dropped 0 bases, with 18 bases sitting between them. Germline CDR1 and CDR2: MDHEN and SYDVKM. The CDR3 is 17 residues long. V usage is TRBV28 and J usage is TRBJ2-4; possible D gene TRBD2, 7 bases. This TCR derives from a human donor who donated a stem cell graft to a child with combined immunodeficiency. The sample consisted of PBMCs from the stem cell graft donor, taken from the stem cell graft. The CDR3 reads CASRKGGPTRAKNIQYF. CDR3 DNA: TGTGCCAGCAGGAAGGGGGGGCCTACCCGAGCCAAAAACATTCAGTACTTC. The complete variable domain, with remaining parts taken from reference TRBV28 and TRBJ2-4, reads DVKVTQSSRYLVKRTGEKVFLECVQDMDHENMFWYRQDPGLGLRLIYFSYDVKMKEKGDIPEGYSVSREKKERFSLILESASTNQTSMYLCASRKGGPTRAKNIQYFGAGTRLSVL.